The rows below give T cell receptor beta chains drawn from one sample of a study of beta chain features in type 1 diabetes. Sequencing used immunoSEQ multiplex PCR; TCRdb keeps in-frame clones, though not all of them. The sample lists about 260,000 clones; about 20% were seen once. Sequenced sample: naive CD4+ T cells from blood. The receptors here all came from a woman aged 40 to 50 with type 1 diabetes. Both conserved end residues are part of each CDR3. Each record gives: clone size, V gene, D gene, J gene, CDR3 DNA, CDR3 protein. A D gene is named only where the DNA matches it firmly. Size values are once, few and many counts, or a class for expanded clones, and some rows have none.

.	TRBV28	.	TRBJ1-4	TGTGCCAGCAGTTTATCAGGTCCAACTAATGAAAAACTGTTTTTT	CASSLSGPTNEKLFF
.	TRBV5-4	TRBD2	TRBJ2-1	TGTGCCAGCAGCTGGGGGCTACTAGCGGGAGGAGGTCATGAGCAGTTCTTC	CASSWGLLAGGGHEQFF
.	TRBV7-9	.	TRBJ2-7	TGTGCCAGCAGCCGGCCAGGACAGACCTACGAGCAGTACTTC	CASSRPGQTYEQYF
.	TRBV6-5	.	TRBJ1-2	TGTGCCAGCAGGCTCAGGGGAGCCAACTATGGCTACACCTTC	CASRLRGANYGYTF
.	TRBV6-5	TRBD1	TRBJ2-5	TGTGCCAGCAGTCTTGCCCAGACAGGGGGAGAGACCCAGTACTTC	CASSLAQTGGETQYF
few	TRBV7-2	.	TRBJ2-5	TGTGCCAGCAGCTTAGTAGACCGGGGAAGGGAGACCCAGTACTTC	CASSLVDRGRETQYF
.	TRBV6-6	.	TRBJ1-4	TGTGCCAGCCTGGGGGGTCACGTTGCAACTAATGAAAAACTGTTTTTT	CASLGGHVATNEKLFF
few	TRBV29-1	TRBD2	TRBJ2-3	TGCAGCGTTCAACCAAGACTAGCGGGAGATACGCAGTATTTT	CSVQPRLAGDTQYF
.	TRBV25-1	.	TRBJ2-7	TGTGCCAGCAGTGAAGCAGGGGCCCACTACGAGCAGTACTTC	CASSEAGAHYEQYF
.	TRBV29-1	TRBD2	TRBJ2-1	TGCAGCGTTGATTTAGCTAGCGGGACCTACAATGAGCAGTTCTTC	CSVDLASGTYNEQFF
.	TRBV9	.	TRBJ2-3	TGTGCCAGCAGCGCATCCACAGATACGCAGTATTTT	CASSASTDTQYF
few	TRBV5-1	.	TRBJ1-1	TGCGCCAGCAGCTTGGGGACAGCGAACACTGAAGCTTTCTTT	CASSLGTANTEAFF
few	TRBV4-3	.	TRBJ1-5	TGCGCCAGCAGCCGGGAGTTAAATAGCAATCAGCCCCAGCATTTT	CASSRELNSNQPQHF
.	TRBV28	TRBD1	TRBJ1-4	TGTGCCAGCAGTTCAAACCCTCTCGGACAGGGAAGACTGTTTTTT	CASSSNPLGQGRLFF
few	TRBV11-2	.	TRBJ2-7	TGTGCCAGCAGCTCAGCGGACAGCGCCTACGAGCAGTACTTC	CASSSADSAYEQYF
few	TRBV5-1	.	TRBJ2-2	TGCGCCAGCAGCTCTCTGACTAGTGATGACACCGGGGAGCTGTTTTTT	CASSSLTSDDTGELFF
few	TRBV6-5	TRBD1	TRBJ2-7	TGTGCCAGCAGTTACGCAGGGGGTTACGAGCAGTACTTC	CASSYAGGYEQYF
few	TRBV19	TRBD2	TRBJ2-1	TGTGCCAGTAGTACTCTAGCGGGAGGACGGAATGAGCAGTTCTTC	CASSTLAGGRNEQFF
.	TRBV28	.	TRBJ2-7	TGTGCCTCCCTCCCCAGCGCTACCTACGAGCAGTACTTC	CASLPSATYEQYF
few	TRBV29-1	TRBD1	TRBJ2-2	TGCAGCGTTAAAAGACAGGGGGTCACCGGGGAGCTGTTTTTT	CSVKRQGVTGELFF
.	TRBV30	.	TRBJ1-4	TGTGCCTGGAGTACTGGGGGGACTGAGCTGTTTTTT	CAWSTGGTELFF
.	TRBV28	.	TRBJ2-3	TGTGCCAGCAGTACGCTGGCAAATACGCAGTATTTT	CASSTLANTQYF
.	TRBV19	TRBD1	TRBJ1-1	TGTGCCAGTATGGGACAGGGACCAGGCACTGAAGCTTTCTTT	CASMGQGPGTEAFF
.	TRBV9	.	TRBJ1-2	TGTGCCAGCAGCCCCGTGGATGGGCTTGGCTACACCTTC	CASSPVDGLGYTF
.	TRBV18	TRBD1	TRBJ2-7	TGTGCCAGCTCACCACCCCCCGGGACAGTAATCTACGAGCAGTACTTC	CASSPPPGTVIYEQYF
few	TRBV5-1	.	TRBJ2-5	TGCGCCAGCAGCTTGGCCCCGCAAGAGACCCAGTACTTC	CASSLAPQETQYF
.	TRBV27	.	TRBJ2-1	TGTGCCAGCAGTTTATCGTGGGGAGGCGAGCAGTTCTTC	CASSLSWGGEQFF
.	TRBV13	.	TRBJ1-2	TGTGCCAGCAGCTACGGGACACCTTATGGCTACACCTTC	CASSYGTPYGYTF